This T cell receptor beta chain emerged from a study of shared clonotypes between healthy human individuals. Germline-derived CDR1 and CDR2 are SGHRS and YFSETQ. The CDR3 contains 16 residues. V lost 0 bases and J lost 0; bases outside the gene matches: 4. Profiled with immunoSEQ multiplex PCR; TCRdb holds only in-frame clones, not every one. Of over 850,000 clones listed, 75% to 80% are singletons. The receptor was derived from a man between 18 and 35 years old in good health. Some clones in this sample may be carry-over from other donors' samples. What was sequenced was memory CD4+ T cells from PBMCs. Subset here: CD45RA-negative fraction. The V call is TRBV5-1, the J call TRBJ2-3, with 7 bases aligning to TRBD1. CDR3 DNA sequence: TGCGCCAGCAGCTTGGCCTTGACAGGGAGCACAGATACGCAGTATTTT. It is translated as CASSLALTGSTDTQYF.